This T cell receptor beta chain appears in the sequencing data of a study of CD8 T cells in Susac syndrome. Reverse transcription of about 0.5 to 1 ug RNA was performed with random hexamers. In TCRdb, the immunoSEQ multiplex PCR reads were re-called with MiXCR into one record per CDR3 protein. The sample contains around 150,000 distinct CDR3 sequences, roughly 94% of which appear only once. Trimming removed 3 bases at V and 5 bases at J, with 17 bases between. The CDR3 contains 15 residues. In germline, CDR1 is SQVTM, CDR2 ANQGSEA. The multiple sclerosis controls were treatment-naive patients affected by stable or active relapsing-remitting disease.

The clonotype was recovered from a human donor with multiple sclerosis. V gene TRBV29-1 combines with J gene TRBJ2-1; tentatively, D is TRBD1 (6 bases). What was sequenced was CD4+ T cells from PBMCs. CDR3 loop: CSVEATGIENNEQFF. CDR3 coding DNA: TGCAGCGTTGAGGCCACAGGGATCGAGAACAATGAGCAGTTCTTC.